The 9 T cell receptor beta chains below all came from one sample that was sequenced in a study of spatial heterogeneity in lung cancer. Study-wide points: Intratumoral expanded alpha and beta TCR counts were found to track tumor mutation counts.

TCRdb used MiXCR to reprocess the 5' RACE reads, holding one entry per CDR3 protein. The data contain fewer than 15,000 distinct CDR3 sequences, roughly 5.6% of them singletons. Antigens for these TCRs are unknown. Time point indicated: sample taken at primary tumor resection. The starting material was lung tumor tissue, obtained at surgery. The receptor set was obtained from a female donor with early-stage non-small cell lung cancer.

In its sample, this clonotype was seen many times. The library was designed around alpha chains, so this beta chain is a stray read whose abundance carries little weight. The chain couples TRBV13 to TRBJ2-7; 8 bases map to TRBD2. CDR1 PRHDT and CDR2 FYEKMQ come from the germline V gene (reference sequence). The CDR3 consists of 16 residues. The junction had 8 bases not matched to a gene; V was cut back by 3 bases and J by 1 base. The CDR3 DNA follows: TGTGCCAGCAGCTTTAGCGGGGCCATGGGGTCCTACGAGCAGTACTTC. As protein: CASSFSGAMGSYEQYF.

This clonotype has ten or more counts. Little can be read into the size of this beta chain, an off-target read in a library designed for alpha chains. The chain joins TRBV20-1 to TRBJ1-2; D gene ambiguous. The germline V and J ends were trimmed by 0 bases and 7 bases, with 15 bases remaining between them. The CDR3 spans 14 residues. Looked up from germline, CDR1 is DFQATT and CDR2 is SNEGSKA (reference sequence). The CDR3 sequence: CSARDMVDYFGYTF. The CDR3, as DNA: TGCAGTGCTAGAGATATGGTAGACTATTTTGGCTACACCTTC.

This clonotype was seen ten or more times. The size of this beta chain means little, since it is a stray read in a library made for alpha chains. This sequence joins TRBV6-6 and TRBJ1-2, with 10 bases fitting TRBD1. The CDR3 totals 15 residues. Germline loops: CDR1 MNHNY, CDR2 SVGAGI (reference sequence). Losses at the gene ends were 6 bases for V and 4 bases for J; bases not matched to a gene: 8. CDR3 sequence: CASRPVGTGVYGYTF. CDR3 nucleotides: TGTGCCAGCAGGCCCGTCGGGACAGGGGTCTATGGCTACACCTTC.

Worth noting for this clonotype: The library was prepared for alpha chains; this beta chain is a stray read, so its frequency means little. The gene calls are TRBV7-8 and TRBJ1-1, with D uncertain. The V end was cut by 3 bases, the J end by 1 base, with 6 bases between. The CDR3 covers 13 residues. Germline values: CDR1 SGHVS, CDR2 FQNEAQ. The CDR3 loop reads CASSFWENTEAFF. The DNA of the CDR3 is TGTGCCAGCAGCTTTTGGGAGAACACTGAAGCTTTCTTT.

This clonotype occurred many times. Being off target in a library aimed at alpha chains, this beta chain has a size of little meaning. This chain joins TRBV6-1 and TRBJ2-5; D is ambiguous. V dropped 5 bases and J dropped 5 bases, with 9 bases sitting between them. The V gene's germline CDR1 is MNHNS and CDR2 SASEGT. The length of the CDR3 is 12 residues. In DNA, the CDR3 is TGTGCCAGCAGTAGATACTGGGAGACCCAGTACTTC. It translates to CASSRYWETQYF.

This clonotype showed up many times. As an off-target read in a library built for alpha chains, this beta chain has a frequency of little significance. J is TRBJ1-1 and V is TRBV18; tentative D call: TRBD1 (6 bases). The CDR3 runs to 12 residues. Germline CDR1 and CDR2: KGHSH and LQKENI. Trimming took off 5 bases at V and 8 bases at J, with 12 bases between the two ends. CDR3: CASSASGAEAFF. In nucleotides, the CDR3 is TGTGCCAGCTCAGCTTCAGGGGCCGAAGCTTTCTTT.

This clonotype has a count of ten or more. This beta chain is a stray sequence in a library constructed for alpha chains; its clone size is not meaningful. The chain joins TRBV18 to TRBJ1-1; 7 bases match TRBD1. The germline V gene has CDR1 KGHSH and CDR2 LQKENI. The CDR3 totals 17 residues. Germline trimming cut 0 bases from V and 1 base from J; bases unmatched to any gene: 8. CDR3 nucleotides: TGTGCCAGCTCACCACCGTTTAACAGGGGAAGGAACACTGAAGCTTTCTTT. Protein product: CASSPPFNRGRNTEAFF.

This clonotype was detected many times. This beta chain is a stray read from a library made for alpha chains; its abundance is not meaningful. The chain uses TRBV5-5 and TRBJ2-3; 8 positions agree with TRBD1. From germline, CDR1 is SGHKS and CDR2 YYEKEE (reference sequence). J was trimmed by 8 bases and V by 1 base; bases with no gene match: 12. CDR3 size: 16 residues. CDR3 in amino acids: CASSLSLGGQGGTQYF. Written as DNA, the CDR3 is TGTGCCAGCAGCTTGTCCCTGGGCGGACAGGGAGGTACGCAGTATTTT.

This clonotype was counted at least ten times. This beta chain appears as a stray read in a library generated for alpha chains; its size is not informative. The chain has TRBV10-3 and TRBJ1-3; D remains unclear. Germline V gene lookup returns CDR1 ENHRY and CDR2 SYGVKD. This CDR3 region has 16 residues. Trimming shortened V by 6 bases and J by 0 bases, and 15 bases separated the two germline ends. The chain's CDR3 is CAISHSDGSSGNTIYF. CDR3 in DNA: TGTGCCATCAGCCACTCCGACGGGAGCTCTGGAAACACCATATATTTT.